This is a list of T cell receptor beta chains from one sample in a study of T cells in Graves' hyperthyroidism and ophthalmopathy. Each CDR3 protein gets one entry after TCRdb re-called the multiplex PCR reads with MiXCR. Of roughly 500,000 distinct CDR3 sequences in the sample, 46% were seen once. Sequencing was performed on peripheral blood or thyroid tissue (not recorded which). Receptor source: an adult woman with Graves' disease, either hyperthyroidism or ophthalmopathy (not recorded which). CDR3s include the opening cysteine and the closing phenylalanine or tryptophan. The D gene is left open where the match is weak. Part of the rows lack a size; the others show once, few, many or a class for expanded clones.

V: TRBV5-4
D: .
J: TRBJ1-1
size: few
DNA: TGTGCCAGCAGCCCTGGGGGGTTGGCGGGCACTGAAGCTTTCTTT
CDR3: CASSPGGLAGTEAFF

V: TRBV7-2
D: .
J: TRBJ2-7
size: .
DNA: TGTGCCAGCAGCCTCTCAGGGGGGCAGGGTGTCGAGCAGTACTTC
CDR3: CASSLSGGQGVEQYF

V: TRBV7-9
D: .
J: TRBJ2-5
size: many
DNA: TGTGCCAGCAGCGAACAAGAGACCCAGTACTTC
CDR3: CASSEQETQYF

V: TRBV19
D: TRBD1
J: TRBJ2-2
size: .
DNA: TGTGCCAGTAGTATCCGCAGGGGGAAGAGCACCGGGGAGCTGTTTTTT
CDR3: CASSIRRGKSTGELFF

V: TRBV7-8
D: TRBD1
J: TRBJ2-2
size: .
DNA: TGTGCCAGCAGCCGAAACAGGGGGAACGGGGAGCTGTTTTTT
CDR3: CASSRNRGNGELFF

V: TRBV11-2
D: .
J: TRBJ2-2
size: many
DNA: TGTGCCAGCAGCTTCCTATCAGGCACCGGGGAGCTGTTTTTT
CDR3: CASSFLSGTGELFF

V: TRBV5-1
D: .
J: TRBJ2-7
size: many
DNA: TGCGCCAGCAGCTTGGTGGTAGGGTCAGACGAGCAGTACTTC
CDR3: CASSLVVGSDEQYF

V: TRBV29-1
D: TRBD1
J: TRBJ2-7
size: once
DNA: TGCAGCGTTGAAGGGACAGGGTGGTACGAGCAGTACTTC
CDR3: CSVEGTGWYEQYF

V: TRBV4-2
D: TRBD1
J: TRBJ1-5
size: many
DNA: TGTGCCAGCAGCCCGTCACAGGGAGGGGGCCAGCCCCAGCATTTT
CDR3: CASSPSQGGGQPQHF

V: TRBV19
D: .
J: TRBJ2-5
size: .
DNA: TGTGCCAGTAGTAACCTAGCGACCTTCCAAGAGACCCAGTACTTC
CDR3: CASSNLATFQETQYF

V: TRBV19
D: .
J: TRBJ1-1
size: once
DNA: TGTGCCAGTAGTCTTGGAGGAATGAACACTGGAGCTTTCTTT
CDR3: CASSLGGMNTGAFF

V: TRBV10-2
D: .
J: TRBJ1-2
size: .
DNA: TGCGCCAGCACCCCCCAGGGGCTTTACTATGGCTACACCTTC
CDR3: CASTPQGLYYGYTF

V: TRBV7-9
D: .
J: TRBJ1-2
size: once
DNA: TGTGCCAGCAGCTCCCACCTCCGGGACCGGACTAACTATGGCTACACCTTC
CDR3: CASSSHLRDRTNYGYTF

V: TRBV5-1
D: .
J: TRBJ1-5
size: .
DNA: TGCGCCAGCAGGTATGACGGGAATAGCAATCAGCCCCAGCATTTT
CDR3: CASRYDGNSNQPQHF

V: TRBV7-2
D: .
J: TRBJ1-3
size: .
DNA: TGTGCCAGCAGCTTAGAAGTGCGGGCAGCCCGCTCTGGAAACACCATATATTTT
CDR3: CASSLEVRAARSGNTIYF

V: TRBV12-3/TRBV12-4
D: .
J: TRBJ1-1
size: many
DNA: TGTGCCAGCAGTTTTCTGGGGAACCCCGTAAACACTGAAGCTTTCTTT
CDR3: CASSFLGNPVNTEAFF

V: TRBV10-3
D: .
J: TRBJ1-3
size: few
DNA: TGTGCCATACGGGACTCCCGCTCTGGAAACACCATATATTTT
CDR3: CAIRDSRSGNTIYF

V: TRBV14
D: TRBD1
J: TRBJ1-2
size: .
DNA: TGTGCCAGCAGCCAATCGACAGGGATTTCCTATGGCTACACCTTC
CDR3: CASSQSTGISYGYTF

V: TRBV7-3
D: TRBD1
J: TRBJ2-2
size: many
DNA: TGTGCCAGCAGCTCGACAGGGAGAGTGAACACCGGGGAGCTGTTTTTT
CDR3: CASSSTGRVNTGELFF

V: TRBV5-1
D: TRBD2
J: TRBJ2-3
size: .
DNA: TGCGCCAGCAGGGCTAGCGGGAGTTCTACAGATACGCAGTATTTT
CDR3: CASRASGSSTDTQYF

V: TRBV18
D: TRBD1
J: TRBJ2-5
size: many
DNA: TGTGCCAGCTCACCTCGGACAGGGGATGTGACCCAGTACTTC
CDR3: CASSPRTGDVTQYF

V: TRBV15
D: .
J: TRBJ2-1
size: few
DNA: TGTGCCACCAGCAGACGGGCAAACTCCTACAATGAGCAGTTCTTC
CDR3: CATSRRANSYNEQFF

V: TRBV5-8
D: .
J: TRBJ2-7
size: many
DNA: TGTGCCAGCAGCCCCTCCGGGAAAACCGCCTACGAGCAGTACTTC
CDR3: CASSPSGKTAYEQYF

V: TRBV7-9
D: .
J: TRBJ1-4
size: .
DNA: TGTGCCAGCAGTCCTGACCCTGTTGATGAGGAACTGTTTTTT
CDR3: CASSPDPVDEELFF

V: TRBV5-1
D: TRBD1
J: TRBJ1-2
size: .
DNA: TGCGCCAGCAGCTTCTCGACAGGGTATGGCTACACCTTC
CDR3: CASSFSTGYGYTF

V: TRBV4-3
D: TRBD1
J: TRBJ1-6
size: .
DNA: TGCGCCAGCAGCCACCAGGGACAGGGAGGGAACTCACCCCTCCACTTT
CDR3: CASSHQGQGGNSPLHF

V: TRBV7-2
D: .
J: TRBJ2-5
size: .
DNA: TGTGCCAGCAGTGAAGGATGGCGGGGAAAGGAGACCCAGTACTTC
CDR3: CASSEGWRGKETQYF

V: TRBV20-1
D: TRBD1
J: TRBJ2-5
size: many
DNA: TGCAGTGCTAGAGAGACAGGGGGGTGGGAGACCCAGTACTTC
CDR3: CSARETGGWETQYF

V: TRBV19
D: TRBD1
J: TRBJ1-5
size: .
DNA: TGTGCCACATCCGGGACAGGGGATCAGCCCCAGCATTTT
CDR3: CATSGTGDQPQHF

V: TRBV2
D: .
J: TRBJ1-5
size: .
DNA: TGTGCCACCCGGGACACCAGGAAGACCCAGCATTTT
CDR3: CATRDTRKTQHF

V: TRBV9
D: .
J: TRBJ1-3
size: .
DNA: TGTGCCAGCAGCGCCGGGGAGGGTGCTGGAAACACCATATGTTTT
CDR3: CASSAGEGAGNTICF

V: TRBV6-6
D: .
J: TRBJ2-7
size: many
DNA: TGTGCCAGCAGTCTCCCGGGGCAGGTCCCCCTCGAGCAGTACTTC
CDR3: CASSLPGQVPLEQYF

V: TRBV5-1
D: TRBD1
J: TRBJ1-3
size: many
DNA: TGCGCCAGCAGCATCTCGACAGGGGACGGAAACACCATATATTTT
CDR3: CASSISTGDGNTIYF

V: TRBV7-3
D: .
J: TRBJ2-2
size: .
DNA: TGTGCCAGCAGCTTAACCCCGACAGTGGCGTCGAACACCGGGGAGCTGTCTTGG
CDR3: CASSLTPTVASNTGELSW

V: TRBV7-8
D: .
J: TRBJ1-2
size: many
DNA: TGTGCCAGCAGCTTAAAACAGGCCTATGGCTACACCTTC
CDR3: CASSLKQAYGYTF

V: TRBV5-1
D: TRBD1
J: TRBJ1-1
size: .
DNA: TGCGCCAGCGTAAAGTGGTCAGGGGGCATGATTGAAGCTTTCTTT
CDR3: CASVKWSGGMIEAFF

V: TRBV5-1
D: TRBD1
J: TRBJ1-1
size: many
DNA: TGCGCCAGCAGCTTAAGGGGGACAGCCGCCACTGAAGCTTTCTTT
CDR3: CASSLRGTAATEAFF

V: TRBV9
D: .
J: TRBJ2-2
size: .
DNA: TGTGCCAGCAGCTTGGAAGGGGGAGGTCGGTGGGAGCTGTTTTTT
CDR3: CASSLEGGGRWELFF

V: TRBV7-9
D: TRBD1
J: TRBJ1-1
size: .
DNA: TGTGCCAGCAGCATCGGACAGGCATATCGGTCTGAAGCTTTCTTT
CDR3: CASSIGQAYRSEAFF

V: TRBV19
D: .
J: TRBJ1-5
size: many
DNA: TGTGCCAGTAGGACGGAAGGGGCGCTCAGCAATCAGCCCCAGCATTTT
CDR3: CASRTEGALSNQPQHF

V: TRBV7-3
D: .
J: TRBJ1-3
size: many
DNA: TGTGCCAGCAGCTTGGGGGGGGCCGGTGGAAACACCATATATTTT
CDR3: CASSLGGAGGNTIYF

V: TRBV2
D: .
J: TRBJ1-6
size: .
DNA: TGTGCCAGCAGCAGTGGTCCAGCAGGGCGTAATTCACCCCTCCACTTT
CDR3: CASSSGPAGRNSPLHF

V: TRBV20-1
D: .
J: TRBJ1-2
size: .
DNA: TGCAGTGCTGGCCTGGACACTTCCGGGGACGATGGCTACACCTTC
CDR3: CSAGLDTSGDDGYTF

V: TRBV11-2
D: TRBD2
J: TRBJ2-7
size: .
DNA: TGTGCCAGCAGTTCCCTAGCGGGAACCTACGAGCAGTACTTC
CDR3: CASSSLAGTYEQYF

V: TRBV4-2
D: TRBD1
J: TRBJ2-2
size: .
DNA: TGTGCCAGCAGCCAACGACAGGGGGGCGACACCGGGGAGCTGTTTTTT
CDR3: CASSQRQGGDTGELFF

V: TRBV7-9
D: TRBD1
J: TRBJ2-7
size: .
DNA: TGTGCCAGCAGCCAAGATCCCTTCGTCGGGACAGGGGGGGAGCAGTACTTC
CDR3: CASSQDPFVGTGGEQYF

V: TRBV20-1
D: TRBD1
J: TRBJ1-3
size: .
DNA: TGCAGTGCTCCGGACAGGGCAATTGGAAACACCATATATTTT
CDR3: CSAPDRAIGNTIYF

V: TRBV29-1
D: .
J: TRBJ2-5
size: .
DNA: TGCAGCGTTGGCGGGGATCGGGAGACCCAGTACTTC
CDR3: CSVGGDRETQYF

V: TRBV12-3/TRBV12-4
D: TRBD1
J: TRBJ1-5
size: many
DNA: TGTGCCAGCAGTAAGCAACAGGGGGCGGATCAGCCCCAGCATTTT
CDR3: CASSKQQGADQPQHF

V: TRBV2
D: TRBD2
J: TRBJ2-5
size: .
DNA: TGTGCCAGCAGTTCCCCGGGACTAGCACAAGAGACCCAGTACTTC
CDR3: CASSSPGLAQETQYF